This is a list of T cell receptor beta chains from one sample in a study of identical twins. TCRdb itself ran the 5' RACE reads through MiXCR, one entry per CDR3 protein. The sample gives hundreds of thousands of distinct CDR3 sequences, about 9.4% of which show up once; more than 0.75% is in the top ten. These data also formed part of another study, on yellow fever vaccine responses in identical twins.

The sequenced sample consisted of PBMCs. All receptors come from a woman younger than 30 in good health. CDR3s include the opening cysteine and the closing phenylalanine or tryptophan. The order of the fields is V gene, J gene, CDR3 protein.

v_gene: TRBV18; j_gene: TRBJ2-3; CDR3aa: CASSQSNSDTQYF
v_gene: TRBV12-3/TRBV12-4; j_gene: TRBJ2-5; CDR3aa: CASSLGRATQETQYF
v_gene: TRBV29-1; j_gene: TRBJ1-1; CDR3aa: CSVVRAGTEAFF
v_gene: TRBV20-1; j_gene: TRBJ2-7; CDR3aa: CSARGPGQGSHEQYF
v_gene: TRBV7-2; j_gene: TRBJ1-1; CDR3aa: CASSSRLGSNTEAFF
v_gene: TRBV6-5; j_gene: TRBJ2-3; CDR3aa: CASSYSAGGPGDTQYF
v_gene: TRBV5-1; j_gene: TRBJ2-2; CDR3aa: CASTPRDRGNTGELFF
v_gene: TRBV5-1; j_gene: TRBJ2-2; CDR3aa: CASSPTSGGRSGELFF
v_gene: TRBV7-2; j_gene: TRBJ2-3; CDR3aa: CASSPIQWGEDTQYF
v_gene: TRBV6-1; j_gene: TRBJ2-2; CDR3aa: CASRPGWNTGELFF
v_gene: TRBV29-1; j_gene: TRBJ2-7; CDR3aa: CSATTGPDYEQYF
v_gene: TRBV20-1; j_gene: TRBJ2-1; CDR3aa: CSARDLHGGGYEQFF
v_gene: TRBV7-9; j_gene: TRBJ2-1; CDR3aa: CASSLLWESNEQFF
v_gene: TRBV14; j_gene: TRBJ2-1; CDR3aa: CASSIASYNEQFF
v_gene: TRBV4-3; j_gene: TRBJ2-1; CDR3aa: CASSQDTTSYNEQFF
v_gene: TRBV25-1; j_gene: TRBJ2-2; CDR3aa: CASSGGGTSGTGELFF
v_gene: TRBV6-1; j_gene: TRBJ2-7; CDR3aa: CASSKERDEAYEQYF
v_gene: TRBV4-3; j_gene: TRBJ2-5; CDR3aa: CASSQRGQETQYF
v_gene: TRBV25-1; j_gene: TRBJ1-5; CDR3aa: CASSGTGGARNQPQHF
v_gene: TRBV29-1; j_gene: TRBJ1-2; CDR3aa: CSVGGPTFYGYTF